These T cell receptor beta chains were read from a single sample in a study of Ad26.COV2.S vaccination and SARS-CoV-2 variants. Some clones are missing from TCRdb's copy, which holds only in-frame ones; the method was immunoSEQ multiplex PCR. Seen here are around 420,000 clones, roughly 90% observed once, and the top ten hold 3.5% to 4%. The specimen was peripheral blood, collected in a trial of Ad26.COV2.S vaccine versus placebo. The source of these receptors is a person between 18 and 65 years old who received the Ad26.COV2.S COVID-19 vaccine or a placebo. The CDR3 runs from the conserved cysteine through the conserved F or W. D genes are given only for firm matches. Clone size, where shown, is once, few, many, or a class for clones that have expanded.

abundance: NA; j_gene: TRBJ1-1; v_gene: TRBV7-9; d_gene: NA; CDR3nt: TGTGCCAGCAGCCCAAGGAACACTGAAGCTTTCTTT; CDR3aa: CASSPRNTEAFF
abundance: NA; j_gene: TRBJ2-3; v_gene: TRBV4-2; d_gene: NA; CDR3nt: TGTGCCAGCAGCCAAGAACGGGACTTCCTAGGCACAGATACGCAGTATTTT; CDR3aa: CASSQERDFLGTDTQYF
abundance: NA; j_gene: TRBJ2-5; v_gene: TRBV12-3/TRBV12-4; d_gene: NA; CDR3nt: TGTGCCAGCAGTTCGGGGAGAAAAGAGACCCAGTACTTC; CDR3aa: CASSSGRKETQYF
abundance: NA; j_gene: TRBJ2-7; v_gene: TRBV28; d_gene: NA; CDR3nt: TGTGCCAGCAGTCCACCCGGTGGGGGACGGGTCGAGCAGTACTTC; CDR3aa: CASSPPGGGRVEQYF
abundance: NA; j_gene: TRBJ2-7; v_gene: TRBV5-5; d_gene: NA; CDR3nt: TGTGCCAGCAGCTCCACTCCTGAGGGGGGCGAGCAGTACTTC; CDR3aa: CASSSTPEGGEQYF
abundance: NA; j_gene: TRBJ2-5; v_gene: TRBV2; d_gene: TRBD2; CDR3nt: TGTGCCAGCAGTGCCGGGAGGGGGCAAGAGACCCAGTACTTC; CDR3aa: CASSAGRGQETQYF
abundance: NA; j_gene: TRBJ2-7; v_gene: TRBV6-2/TRBV6-3; d_gene: NA; CDR3nt: TGTGCCAGCAGTTACTTAGCCTACGAGCAGTACTTC; CDR3aa: CASSYLAYEQYF
abundance: NA; j_gene: TRBJ2-2; v_gene: TRBV7-2; d_gene: NA; CDR3nt: TGTGCCAGCAGCTTAGCGAGGCTTGGGGGGCCAGTCGGGGAGCTGTTTTTT; CDR3aa: CASSLARLGGPVGELFF
abundance: NA; j_gene: TRBJ2-7; v_gene: TRBV27; d_gene: TRBD2; CDR3nt: TGTGCCAGCAGTTGGGGGGGATCCCTCTACGAGCAGTACTTC; CDR3aa: CASSWGGSLYEQYF
abundance: once; j_gene: TRBJ1-6; v_gene: TRBV5-6; d_gene: NA; CDR3nt: TGTGCCAGCAGCTACCCGGACATCTCTTCACCCCTCCACTTT; CDR3aa: CASSYPDISSPLHF
abundance: once; j_gene: TRBJ2-3; v_gene: TRBV11-2; d_gene: TRBD2; CDR3nt: TGTGCCAGCAGCTTAGTGACTAGCGGGGGAAGATCGGATACGCAGTATTTT; CDR3aa: CASSLVTSGGRSDTQYF
abundance: NA; j_gene: TRBJ2-2; v_gene: TRBV5-1; d_gene: NA; CDR3nt: TGCGCCAGCAGCTTCCGTGTTAGTTCGGGGTTCGGGGCCGGGGAGCTGTTTTTT; CDR3aa: CASSFRVSSGFGAGELFF
abundance: NA; j_gene: TRBJ1-3; v_gene: TRBV3-1/TRBV3-2; d_gene: NA; CDR3nt: TGTGCCAGCAGCCAAGCGCAACCTGGAAACACCATATATTTT; CDR3aa: CASSQAQPGNTIYF
abundance: once; j_gene: TRBJ1-2; v_gene: TRBV6-1; d_gene: NA; CDR3nt: TGTGCCAGCAGTGAATTGATACGGACAGACTATGGCTACACCTTC; CDR3aa: CASSELIRTDYGYTF
abundance: few; j_gene: TRBJ2-7; v_gene: TRBV6-2/TRBV6-3; d_gene: TRBD2; CDR3nt: TGTGCCAGCAGTTACCCCCGGACTAGCGGGGCCCCCTTGGAGCAGTACTTC; CDR3aa: CASSYPRTSGAPLEQYF
abundance: few; j_gene: TRBJ1-5; v_gene: TRBV28; d_gene: NA; CDR3nt: TGTGCCAGCAGTCGCGGACGGGCGAACAATCAGCCCCAGCATTTT; CDR3aa: CASSRGRANNQPQHF
abundance: NA; j_gene: TRBJ2-1; v_gene: TRBV24-1; d_gene: TRBD1; CDR3nt: TGTGCCACCAGAGGACAGGGTTGGGACAATGAGCAGTTCTTC; CDR3aa: CATRGQGWDNEQFF